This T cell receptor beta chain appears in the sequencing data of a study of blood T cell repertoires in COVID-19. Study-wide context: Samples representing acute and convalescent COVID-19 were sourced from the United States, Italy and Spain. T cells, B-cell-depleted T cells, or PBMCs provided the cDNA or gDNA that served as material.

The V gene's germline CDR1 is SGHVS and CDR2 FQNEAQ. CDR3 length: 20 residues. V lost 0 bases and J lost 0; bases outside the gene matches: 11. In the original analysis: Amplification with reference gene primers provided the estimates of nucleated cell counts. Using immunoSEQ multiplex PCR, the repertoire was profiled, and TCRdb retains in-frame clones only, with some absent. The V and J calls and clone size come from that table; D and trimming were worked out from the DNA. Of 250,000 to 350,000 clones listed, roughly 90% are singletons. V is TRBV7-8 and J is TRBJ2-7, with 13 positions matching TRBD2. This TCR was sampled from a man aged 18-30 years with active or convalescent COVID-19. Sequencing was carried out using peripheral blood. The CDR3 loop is CASSLAPVTSGRASSYEQYF. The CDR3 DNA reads TGTGCCAGCAGCTTAGCCCCCGTAACTAGCGGGAGGGCCAGCTCCTACGAGCAGTACTTC.